What follows are 8 T cell receptor beta chains derived from one specimen sequenced in a study of T cells after yellow fever vaccination. MiXCR, run by TCRdb on the 5' RACE reads, gives a single entry per CDR3 protein. The top ten hold around an eighth of the sample, which has 500,000 to 650,000 distinct CDR3 sequences, approximately 12% seen once. Specimen: PBMCs, collected on the day of the yellow fever booster vaccination. These receptors all come from a man younger than 40 who received the YFV17D yellow fever vaccine.

In its sample, this clonotype was seen a few times. In DNA form, the CDR3 reads TGTGCCAGCAGGCCGCCCCCTCGGGGGGCCAACGTCCTGACTTTC. Translating gives CASRPPPRGANVLTF. This chain links TRBV5-8 with TRBJ2-6; no definite D call. The CDR3 is 15 residues long. CDR1 is SGHTS, CDR2 YDEGEE, per germline. Trimming took 5 bases from V and 4 from J, leaving 13 bases between them.

V and J are TRBV7-6 and TRBJ2-2, with D possibly matching TRBD2 (5 bases). Germline V CDR1 and CDR2: SGHVS, FNYEAQ. Between the trimmed V and J ends, which lost 5 bases and 0 bases, there was a span of 16 bases. This CDR3 spans 17 amino acids. CDR3 amino acids: CASSQFQRLANTGELFF. The DNA of the CDR3 is TGTGCCAGCAGCCAGTTCCAGCGGCTCGCGAACACCGGGGAGCTGTTTTTT. Full variable domain (remainder filled in from reference TRBV7-6 and TRBJ2-2): GAGVSQSPRYKVTKRGQDVALRCDPISGHVSLYWYRQALGQGPEFLTYFNYEAQQDKSGLPNDRFSAERPEGSISTLTIQRTEQRDSAMYRCASSQFQRLANTGELFFGEGSRLTVL.

The gene calls are TRBV7-2 and TRBJ2-7; 9 bases align to TRBD2. Germline V lookup: CDR1 SGHTA, CDR2 FQGNSA. After removal of 2 bases from V and 2 bases from J, the junction contained 7 bases not matched to a gene. This CDR3 region has 16 residues. DNA of the CDR3: TGTGCCAGCAGCTTAAGTTCGACTAGCGGAGCCTACGAGCAGTACTTC. Translating it yields CASSLSSTSGAYEQYF.

V usage is TRBV9 and J usage is TRBJ2-1; TRBD1 matches at 7 bases. V trimming: 0 bases; J trimming: 3 bases; junction bases outside the gene matches: 9. CDR1 is SGDLS and CDR2 is YYNGEE in the germline V gene. CDR3 length equals 17 residues. The DNA of the CDR3 is TGTGCCAGCAGCGTAGCTGTCCGAGGGGGCCTCTACAATGAGCAGTTCTTC. Its translation: CASSVAVRGGLYNEQFF.

The V gene is TRBV3-1, the J gene TRBJ1-4; D remains unclear. The germline V and J ends were trimmed by 5 bases and 7 bases, with 23 bases remaining between them. The CDR3 contains 17 residues. CDR1 is LGHDT, CDR2 YNNKEL, per germline (reference sequence). CDR3 region: CASSKEVPLTRGEKLFF. The DNA for the CDR3 is TGTGCCAGCAGCAAGGAGGTACCTTTGACACGGGGTGAAAAACTGTTTTTT.

This clonotype occurred many times. V usage is TRBV28 and J usage is TRBJ2-7, with 8 bases aligning to TRBD1. CDR1 is MDHEN, CDR2 SYDVKM, per germline. This CDR3 is built from 15 residues. The V segment lost 5 bases and the J segment 2 bases; nucleotides outside the gene matches: 8. The CDR3 coding sequence is TGTGCCAGCAGTCCCACCGGGACAGGCGCCTACGAGCAGTACTTC. This encodes CASSPTGTGAYEQYF. The variable domain in full, completed from reference TRBV28 and TRBJ2-7, reads DVKVTQSSRYLVKRTGEKVFLECVQDMDHENMFWYRQDPGLGLRLIYFSYDVKMKEKGDIPEGYSVSREKKERFSLILESASTNQTSMYLCASSPTGTGAYEQYFGPGTRLTVT.

This clonotype appeared a few times. The gene calls are TRBV24-1 and TRBJ2-7; D ambiguous. The V end was cut by 5 bases, the J end by 5 bases, with 9 bases between. The germline V gene encodes CDR1 KGHDR and CDR2 SFDVKD. The CDR3 consists of 12 residues. CDR3 in DNA: TGTGCCACCAGTGGTGAAGCCGACGAGCAGTACTTC. It codes for CATSGEADEQYF.

This clonotype showed up many times. V and J are TRBV7-2 and TRBJ2-7; tentatively, D is TRBD2 (6 bases). V was trimmed by 3 bases and J by 0 bases, leaving 18 bases between them. CDR1 and CDR2 from the germline V gene are SGHTA and FQGNSA. The CDR3 has 17 residues. CDR3: CASSFILIRENSYEQYF. In DNA form, the CDR3 reads TGTGCCAGCAGCTTCATTTTAATCCGGGAGAACTCCTACGAGCAGTACTTC.